This TCR beta chain is from a study of blood T cell repertoires in COVID-19. Study background: Samples taken during acute and convalescent COVID-19 were collected in the United States, Italy and Spain. The analysed material was cDNA or gDNA that came from T cells, B-cell-depleted T cells, or PBMCs.

The CDR3 contains 16 residues. The V end lost 3 bases, the J end lost 2 bases, and 17 bases lay between the germline ends. Germline V gene data show CDR1 as KGHSH and CDR2 as LQKENI. The protocol was immunoSEQ multiplex PCR, while the TCRdb copy is restricted to in-frame clones and leaves out a portion. The sample includes hundreds of thousands of clones, around nine tenths of them seen just once. The J gene is TRBJ2-7, the V gene TRBV18; tentative D call: TRBD2 (7 bases). The source of this sequence is a man aged 55 to 70 who had recovered from COVID-19. Sequencing used PBMCs or T cells enriched from blood (not recorded which). The CDR3 DNA sequence: TGTGCCAGCTCACCCCCCTGGGGGGAGGGGGCCTACGAGCAGTACTTC. Protein: CASSPPWGEGAYEQYF.